Listed below are T cell receptor beta chains from one sample, sequenced in a study of molecular identifiers for immune sequencing clone quantification. One entry per CDR3 protein, called by TCRdb with MiXCR from the PCR reads. The table records some 320,000 distinct CDR3 sequences, about 22% of them present only once. Source material: naive CD8+ T cells from blood, with Jurkat cell RNA spiked in. Receptors originate from a human donor in good health. Some libraries in this study had Jurkat cell RNA spiked in. The CDR3 runs from the conserved cysteine through the conserved F or W. A D gene is named only where the DNA matches it firmly. The size field is filled for only some rows; it gives once, few, many or a size class.

j_gene | d_gene | v_gene | abundance | CDR3aa | CDR3nt
TRBJ1-1 | NA | TRBV30 | NA | CAWSVLSGTEAFF | TGTGCCTGGAGTGTCTTGTCGGGGACTGAAGCTTTCTTT
TRBJ2-6 | NA | TRBV6-2/TRBV6-3 | many | CASRQVAGANVLTF | TGTGCCAGCAGGCAGGTAGCTGGGGCCAACGTCCTGACTTTC
TRBJ2-5 | NA | TRBV4-3 | few | CASSPTWGSKETQYF | TGCGCCAGCAGCCCGACGTGGGGGTCCAAAGAGACCCAGTACTTC
TRBJ2-2 | NA | TRBV6-4 | NA | CASSEVPNTGELFF | TGTGCCAGCAGTGAAGTCCCGAACACCGGGGAGCTGTTTTTT
TRBJ1-1 | NA | TRBV5-1 | NA | CASSPFDIDTEASF | TGCGCCAGCAGCCCATTCGACATTGACACTGAAGCTTCCTTT
TRBJ1-1 | NA | TRBV28 | many | CASSLLRDDGVNTEAFF | TGTGCCAGCAGTCTCCTCAGGGATGATGGTGTGAACACTGAAGCTTTCTTT
TRBJ1-1 | NA | TRBV7-9 | many | CASSSPRELEAFF | TGTGCCAGCAGCTCTCCCCGGGAGCTTGAAGCTTTCTTT
TRBJ2-3 | TRBD2 | TRBV7-2 | many | CASSFRLAGGANTDTQYF | TGTGCCAGCAGCTTCAGACTAGCGGGAGGAGCGAACACAGATACGCAGTATTTT
TRBJ1-1 | TRBD1 | TRBV27 | few | CASSLRGLGFGNTEAFF | TGTGCCAGCAGTTTGAGGGGGCTAGGTTTTGGTAACACTGAAGCTTTCTTT
TRBJ2-1 | TRBD2 | TRBV30 | many | CAWSGGSVIF | TGTGCCTGGAGTGGCGGGAGTGTAATCTTC
TRBJ2-1 | NA | TRBV11-2 | many | CASSLEAGRYNEQFF | TGTGCCAGCAGCTTAGAAGCAGGGCGATACAATGAGCAGTTCTTC
TRBJ1-1 | NA | TRBV9 | NA | CASSAAGTLEAFF | TGTGCCAGCAGCGCGGCGGGGACCCTTGAAGCTTTCTTT
TRBJ2-7 | NA | TRBV4-1 | few | CASSHRDGEFYEQYF | TGCGCCAGCAGCCACCGGGACGGAGAGTTCTACGAGCAGTACTTC
TRBJ1-5 | NA | TRBV4-3 | many | CASSPSVGGQPQHF | TGCGCCAGCAGCCCGTCCGTGGGGGGGCAGCCCCAGCATTTT
TRBJ2-1 | NA | TRBV7-3 | many | CASSLIQTSYNEQFF | TGTGCCAGCAGCTTAATTCAGACGTCCTACAATGAGCAGTTCTTC
TRBJ1-1 | TRBD1 | TRBV27 | NA | CASSPWTGDKEAFF | TGTGCCAGCAGTCCGTGGACAGGGGACAAGGAAGCTTTCTTT
TRBJ2-2 | NA | TRBV28 | NA | CASSLRGSSMTGELFF | TGTGCCAGCAGTTTACGAGGGAGTTCTATGACCGGGGAGCTGTTTTTT
TRBJ1-6 | NA | TRBV3-1 | NA | CASSQDLAGDSPLHF | TGTGCCAGCAGCCAAGATCTCGCAGGGGATTCACCCCTCCACTTT
TRBJ2-1 | NA | TRBV30 | many | CAWRGDRSYNEQFF | TGTGCCTGGAGGGGCGACCGCTCCTACAATGAGCAGTTCTTC
TRBJ2-5 | NA | TRBV9 | few | CASSVDGGQLETQYF | TGTGCCAGCAGCGTAGATGGGGGGCAGTTGGAGACCCAGTACTTC
TRBJ1-3 | NA | TRBV20-1 | NA | CSAINWNSGNTIYF | TGCAGTGCTATAAACTGGAACTCTGGAAACACCATATATTTT
TRBJ2-1 | NA | TRBV24-1 | many | CATGAGSYNEQFF | TGTGCCACCGGTGCGGGCTCCTACAATGAGCAGTTCTTC
TRBJ2-1 | NA | TRBV19 | many | CASSQGSAAGEQFF | TGTGCCAGTAGCCAGGGGTCCGCGGCGGGTGAGCAGTTCTTC
TRBJ1-4 | NA | TRBV7-9 | NA | CASSPHPGVFEKLFF | TGTGCCAGCAGCCCACACCCAGGGGTCTTTGAAAAACTGTTTTTT
TRBJ2-6 | TRBD1 | TRBV19 | many | CASSLGQGAPGANVLTF | TGTGCCAGTAGCTTGGGACAGGGGGCTCCCGGGGCCAACGTCCTGACTTTC
TRBJ2-1 | NA | TRBV28 | few | CASRPRALLDGEQFF | TGTGCCAGCAGACCGCGGGCCCTATTAGACGGTGAGCAGTTCTTC
TRBJ1-1 | NA | TRBV9 | many | CASSVGLPETEAFF | TGTGCCAGCAGCGTAGGACTTCCAGAGACTGAAGCTTTCTTT
TRBJ2-5 | TRBD2 | TRBV29-1 | NA | CSADTSVIEETQYF | TGCAGCGCTGATACTAGCGTTATAGAAGAGACCCAGTACTTC
TRBJ2-3 | TRBD1 | TRBV6-8 | many | CASILRDRGTHGTDTQYF | TGTGCCAGCATTCTCCGGGACAGGGGGACTCACGGCACAGATACGCAGTATTTT
TRBJ2-6 | NA | TRBV6-5 | many | CASSYGRPGANVLTF | TGTGCCAGCAGTTACGGAAGGCCTGGGGCCAACGTCCTGACTTTC
TRBJ2-1 | TRBD2 | TRBV24-1 | many | CATSVSGHNEQFF | TGTGCCACCAGCGTTAGCGGGCACAATGAGCAGTTCTTC
TRBJ1-1 | NA | TRBV21-1 | NA | CASSKKGRGDTEAFF | TGTGCCAGCAGTAAAAAGGGCAGAGGGGACACTGAAGCTTTCTTT
TRBJ2-7 | NA | TRBV19 | NA | CASSSPDKDSYEQYF | TGTGCCAGTAGTTCCCCCGACAAGGACTCCTACGAGCAGTACTTC
TRBJ2-7 | NA | TRBV4-3 | NA | CASSQVPGSSYEQYF | TGCGCCAGCAGCCAAGTTCCAGGCAGCTCCTACGAGCAGTACTTC
TRBJ2-7 | NA | TRBV4-1 | NA | CASSQGSGVTYEQYF | TGCGCCAGCAGCCAAGGGTCAGGGGTTACCTACGAGCAGTACTTC
TRBJ2-7 | NA | TRBV6-5 | many | CASSYRGSTYEQYF | TGTGCCAGCAGTTACAGGGGCAGTACCTACGAGCAGTACTTC
TRBJ2-3 | NA | TRBV29-1 | many | CSTQGGSITDTQYF | TGCAGCACACAGGGAGGATCCATCACAGATACGCAGTATTTT
TRBJ2-3 | NA | TRBV9 | NA | CASSGFEDTQYF | TGTGCCAGCAGCGGTTTCGAAGATACGCAGTATTTT
TRBJ2-3 | NA | TRBV5-5 | NA | CASSYDMGPAFTDTQYF | TGTGCCAGCAGTTATGACATGGGGCCCGCTTTCACAGATACGCAGTATTTT
TRBJ2-2 | NA | TRBV7-2 | many | CASSSGPNTGELFF | TGTGCCAGCAGCTCAGGCCCTAACACCGGGGAGCTGTTTTTT
TRBJ2-3 | TRBD2 | TRBV5-1 | NA | CAGSLDPAGGMTDTQYF | TGCGCCGGCAGCTTGGACCCAGCGGGGGGGATGACAGATACGCAGTATTTT
TRBJ2-7 | NA | TRBV4-3 | many | CASSQAGGSYEQYF | TGCGCCAGCAGCCAAGCCGGGGGCTCCTACGAGCAGTACTTC
TRBJ2-5 | NA | TRBV30 | once | CAWDHSGTQETQYF | TGTGCCTGGGACCATAGCGGCACTCAAGAGACCCAGTACTTC
TRBJ2-3 | NA | TRBV2 | many | CASKTKLGASTDTQYF | TGTGCCAGCAAGACAAAACTCGGGGCAAGCACAGATACGCAGTATTTT
TRBJ2-2 | TRBD1 | TRBV9 | many | CASSVSETGFGENTGELFF | TGTGCCAGCAGCGTATCGGAGACAGGGTTCGGGGAAAACACCGGGGAGCTGTTTTTT